The T cell receptor (beta chain) described here comes from a study of blood T cell repertoires in COVID-19. About the study: Collection of acute and convalescent COVID-19 samples took place in the United States, Italy and Spain. Nucleic acid was either cDNA or gDNA, and it came from T cells, B-cell-depleted T cells, or PBMCs.

The germline CDR1 and CDR2 sequences are MNHEY and SMNVEV (reference sequence). The V and J ends lost 4 bases and 2 bases respectively, with 12 bases between them. CDR3 length: 14 amino acids. In the source study's methods: Nucleated cell number was recorded as an estimate derived from reference gene primer amplification. Measured with immunoSEQ multiplex PCR; TCRdb has only the in-frame clones, and not every one. V, J and clone size are those of that table, while D and trimming were read from the DNA. The repertoire consists of fewer than 45,000 clones, with about 85% occurring once and the leading ten covering 14%.

The clonotype comes from a human donor in a cohort sampled during active COVID-19. Sequencing input: peripheral blood. V gene TRBV27 combines with J gene TRBJ2-7; TRBD1 might be the D (6 bases). The CDR3 DNA reads as TGTGCCAGCAGTTATGCAGGGGCCCCCTACGAGCAGTACTTC. It is translated as CASSYAGAPYEQYF.